This T cell receptor (beta chain) was sequenced for a study of T and B cells in COVID-19 patients. Whole-study context: Peripheral blood came from COVID-19 patients with active infection or after recovery. Study-level results: Highly clonal in active COVID-19, TRB repertoires exceeded healthy-donor diversity and richness at recovery. Patients with COVID-19 reportedly showed strongly skewed T cell receptor beta variable and joining gene usage.

Multiplex PCR with BIOMED2 TRB-A/B primer pools amplified TRB rearrangements. A single record per CDR3 protein comes from TCRdb applying MiXCR to the multiplex PCR reads. Among around 21,000 distinct CDR3 sequences, approximately 30% were seen once, and the ten largest hold 2% to 2.5%. Comments on this clonotype: What it binds is not known. One end of the junction is discordant with germline, which a read error may explain.

Each TRB amplification used roughly 220-550 ng of genomic DNA from blood. This CDR3 has 14 amino acids. Germline CDR1 reads SGHNT; CDR2 reads YENEEA. J is TRBJ2-5 and V is TRBV11-3; the D gene is possibly TRBD2 (6 bases). Sequencing used blood. This sequence was found in a human donor who had recovered from COVID-19. The CDR3 DNA follows: TGCGCCAGCAGCGACGGGGGTTTTCCAGAGACCCAGTACTTC. Encoded protein: CASSDGGFPETQYF.